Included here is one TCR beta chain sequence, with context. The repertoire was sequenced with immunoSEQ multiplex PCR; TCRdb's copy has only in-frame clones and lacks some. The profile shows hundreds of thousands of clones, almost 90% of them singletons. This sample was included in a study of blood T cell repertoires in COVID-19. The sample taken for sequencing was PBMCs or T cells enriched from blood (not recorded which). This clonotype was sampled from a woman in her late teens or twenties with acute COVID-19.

The chain's CDR3 is CASSYGQGDFETQYF. The DNA of the CDR3 is TGCGCCAGCAGCTATGGACAGGGTGATTTTGAGACCCAGTACTTC. This chain links TRBV4-1 with TRBJ2-5, with 8 bases matching TRBD1. Germline values: CDR1 MGHRA, CDR2 YSYEKL. The length of the CDR3 is 15 residues. V lost 5 bases to trimming and J lost 5 bases; unmatched junction nucleotides: 10.